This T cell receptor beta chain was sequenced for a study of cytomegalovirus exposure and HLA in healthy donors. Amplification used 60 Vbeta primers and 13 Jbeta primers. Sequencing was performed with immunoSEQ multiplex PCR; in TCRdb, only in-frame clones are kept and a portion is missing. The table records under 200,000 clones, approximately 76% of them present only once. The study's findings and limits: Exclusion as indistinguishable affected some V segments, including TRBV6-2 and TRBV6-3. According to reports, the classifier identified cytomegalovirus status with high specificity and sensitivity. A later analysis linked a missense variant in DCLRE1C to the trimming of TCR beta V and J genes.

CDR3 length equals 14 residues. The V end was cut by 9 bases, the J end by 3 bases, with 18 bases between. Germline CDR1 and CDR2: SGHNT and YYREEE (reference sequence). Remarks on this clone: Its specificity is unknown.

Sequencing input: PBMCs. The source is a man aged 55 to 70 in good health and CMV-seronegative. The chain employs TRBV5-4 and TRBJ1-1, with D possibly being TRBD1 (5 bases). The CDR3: CATRRQTDYTEAFF. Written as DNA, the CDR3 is TGTGCCACCAGAAGGCAGACAGACTACACTGAAGCTTTCTTT.